This paragraph reports one TCR beta chain. The antigen is not known. The data belong to a study of OX40 agonist ivuxolimab in advanced cancers. Study background: In this trial design, patients received ivuxolimab intravenously at 0.01 to 10 mg/kg every 2 weeks.

Only in-frame clones appear in the TCRdb table, and some are missing; sequencing was by immunoSEQ multiplex PCR. Of tens of thousands of clones in the sample, under 85% were seen once. This CDR3 region has 14 residues. Trimming removed 5 bases from V and 7 bases from J, with 18 bases in between. The germline V gene encodes CDR1 MNHEY and CDR2 SVGAGI. Overall study results and limits: Expanded peripheral T cell antigen specificity was not determined. Expanded clones tended on average to be more numerous among CD8+ T cells than CD4+. Low levels of normalized T-cell clonal expansion also appeared in some nonresponders.

The rearrangement joins TRBV6-5 to TRBJ2-7; a possible D gene is TRBD1 (7 bases). The sequence was collected from an adult with an advanced solid tumor such as melanoma, head and neck, liver or kidney cancer. Specimen: CD4+ or CD8+ T cells sorted from blood, collected in a trial of the OX40 agonist ivuxolimab. CDR3 region: CASSRGTAPTEQYF. The CDR3 nucleotides read TGTGCCAGCAGTCGGGGGACAGCCCCTACGGAGCAGTACTTC.